The entry below gives a single TCR beta chain sequence along with its context. Its recognized antigen is unknown. Base qualities are missing; no much larger clone stands one base away. This sample stems from a study of shared clonotypes between healthy human individuals (dated by TCRdb to 2020 to 2021). Broadly, across the study: The cohort comprised a couple of women and a few men aged 18 to 49 years. For each donor, three plates each were used for CD4 naive and CD4 memory, two plates were used for CD8 naive, and one plate was used for CD8 memory. To estimate repertoire size and how much clonotypes are shared between individuals, the study performed deep sequencing of blood TCR repertoires from five healthy adults. Different laboratories and diverse techniques were used to prepare libraries and sequence TCR repertoires, to increase sequencing depth and limit assay-specific biases. Between about 0.8 and 9 billion PBMCs per donor were obtained by leukapheresis. The research as a whole found: Sampling was restricted to blood, and TCR repertoires in tissue are likely to differ from TCR repertoires in blood. Because the study included only a small number of donors, the genetic and exposure-history diversity represented was limited. About 5% of naive CD4, approximately 3.7% of naive CD8, approximately 2.2% of memory CD4, and 0.35% to 0.5% of memory CD8 clonotypes were shared across a few donors. Compared with non-shared clonotypes, clonotypes shared by all four sorted-subset donors had higher generation probabilities. Based on pairwise subsampling, the degree of clonotype sharing among donors was expected to be affected by sequencing depth. Incomplete sequencing was indicated by rarefaction of sorted-subset datasets, despite the large sequencing depth. Estimated clonotype richness was generally larger for naive than for memory subsets.

For the CD8 naive samples, CD45RO-negative cells were positively selected for CCR7, yielding a CD45RA+CCR7+ population from which TemRA cells were excluded. The donors were healthy, HIV-negative adults who had no recently reported acute infections or vaccinations. Every donor was a Caucasian adult residing in Nashville, Tennessee, USA. Blood was collected by leukapheresis, and PBMCs were isolated by Ficoll-Histopaque density gradient centrifugation and then cryopreserved in liquid nitrogen vapor phase. Purity and quantity of every magnetically sorted T cell population were checked by analytical flow cytometry. Genomic DNA was isolated from each sorted fraction and quantified by UV absorbance on a Nanodrop 2000c. Using the deep immunoSEQ assay, TCR CDR3 regions were amplified from genomic DNA by multiplex PCR. Extracted genomic DNA from each cell subset was distributed evenly across all wells of several immunoSEQ 96-well plates, and each plate was treated as a replicate. For sorted subsets, about 0.2 ug genomic DNA, equal to some 28,000 T cell genomes, was loaded into each replicate PCR. The purified libraries were quantified using a Qubit 3.0 fluorometer, sized with a Bioanalyzer 2100, and then quantified again using the KAPA Library Quantification kit. Each immunoSEQ 96-well plate was sequenced on its own single-read 150-cycle Illumina NextSeq 550 flow cell. From the authors' description of their analysis: The immunoSEQ output contained only junctional sequences without quality scores, so filtering could not match that applied to full-length reads. To assign V/J genes and CDR3, sequences were annotated using PyIR, a Python wrapper for IgBLAST v1.9, with IMGT germline references. Reads with weak V/J assignments (E-value above 1e-6), missing CDR3, stop codons, out-of-frame junctions, or ambiguous translated residues were removed. V3J clonotypes were defined as sequences sharing an identical inferred V gene, J gene, and CDR3 amino acid sequence. To compute the percentage overlap between repertoires, the number of shared unique clonotypes was divided by the size of the smaller repertoire. Three approaches were used to assess repertoire richness: RTK rarefaction, the Chao1 estimator, and Recon v2.1 estimates of unobserved clonotypes. Generation probabilities for all TCRbeta clonotypes obtained by the gDNA method from a few donors were computed using OLGA. TCRdb obtained this table from immuneACCESS and retained in-frame rearrangements with V and J assigned. These tables miss some clones; where compared with another copy, unresolved V genes account for less than half of the shortfall, and the remainder is unexplained. V, J and clone size derive from that table, while D and trimming were established from the DNA sequence. The sample yields some 2 million clones; about 95% were counted once. In total, the top ten clones hold approximately 1.2% of the sample.

Inclusive of the bounding cysteine and phenylalanine, the CDR3 is 14 residues long. The entry retains the CDR3 DNA only, 42 bases that are in frame from base 1. Taken from the germline V gene (reference sequence), the CDR1 and CDR2 loops are SGHNT and YYREEE. Trimming at the junction amounts to 0 bases on V and 1 base on J, and the germline ends lie 7 bases apart. The receptor chain draws on TRBV5-4 and TRBJ2-5, with no D gene named confidently. The TCR was taken from a man in his late teens or twenties in good health. Sequencing was done on a sample of naive CD8+ T cells sorted from blood. This sample's cell subset or site label indicates: CD45RA+CCR7+. The sequenced DNA: TGTGCCAGCAGCTTGGGACACCTCCAAGAGACCCAGTACTTC. The resulting protein is CASSLGHLQETQYF.